The next 21 T cell receptor beta chains were all read from a single sample in a study of monozygotic twins with inflammatory bowel disease. With the 5' RACE reads reprocessed, TCRdb shows one record per CDR3 protein and no DNA. The sample table sets out hundreds of thousands of distinct CDR3 sequences. Sample: blood. The receptors shown here come from a human donor with ulcerative colitis or Crohn's disease, or a healthy co-twin of an affected twin (not recorded which).

V and J are TRBV20-1 and TRBJ2-2. Germline assignment: CDR1 DFQATT and CDR2 SNEGSKA (reference sequence). This CDR3 region has 18 residues. The CDR3 region is CSARDYFKVREYTGELFF.

This sequence joins TRBV20-1 and TRBJ2-1; the TCRdb D gene call, TRBD2, has no DNA to confirm it. The CDR3 is made up of 14 amino acids. From germline, CDR1 is DFQATT and CDR2 SNEGSKA (reference sequence). The CDR3: CSAQRDSVGNEQFF.

V and J are TRBV19 and TRBJ1-2; TCRdb picks TRBD1, but there is no DNA to check that call. The CDR3 is made up of 15 amino acids. Germline V gene sequence: CDR1 LNHDA, CDR2 SQIVND (reference sequence). CDR3 sequence: CASSISTGGKGGYTF.

The genes are TRBV11-3 and TRBJ1-1. Germline lookup yields CDR1 SGHNT and CDR2 YENEEA. The CDR3 runs to 14 residues. CDR3: CASSLGHRNTEAFF. Looking up the rest from reference TRBV11-3 and TRBJ1-1 gives the full variable domain: EAGVVQSPRYKIIEKKQPVAFWCNPISGHNTLYWYLQNLGQGPELLIRYENEEAVDDSQLPKDRFSAERLKGVDSTLKIQPAELGDSAVYLCASSLGHRNTEAFFGQGTRLTVV.

This chain links TRBV6-5 with TRBJ2-3. The CDR3 length is 15 residues. CDR1 is MNHEY and CDR2 is SVGAGI in the germline V gene. The CDR3 reads CASSFRAKRTDTQYF.

The chain joins TRBV6-5 to TRBJ2-1; as DNA is missing, the TRBD1 call by TCRdb cannot be tested. The CDR3 sequence is 17 residues long. Germline CDR1 reads MNHEY; CDR2 reads SVGAGI. The CDR3 is CASSSPPPTGSNNEQFF.

This rearrangement joins TRBV7-8 to TRBJ2-1; TCRdb returns TRBD2, unconfirmable since there is no DNA. The CDR3 contains 14 residues. Germline V gives CDR1 SGHVS, CDR2 FQNEAQ. The CDR3 sequence is CASSGRRREEIPFF.

The V and J genes are TRBV6-2 or TRBV6-3 and TRBJ2-1; checking the TCRdb D call of TRBD2 is not possible without DNA. The CDR3 covers 14 residues. Germline V gene data show CDR1 as MNHEY and CDR2 as SVGEGT. The CDR3 reads CASSTTSGLYEQFF.

This rearrangement joins TRBV12-3 or TRBV12-4 to TRBJ1-1. The CDR3 sequence is 13 residues long. CDR3 loop: CASTFRPNTEAFF.

V and J are TRBV10-3 and TRBJ2-7. The length of the CDR3 is 14 residues. Germline assignment: CDR1 ENHRY and CDR2 SYGVKD. Here the CDR3 reads CAISESKDGYEQYF.

The chain recombines TRBV5-6 with TRBJ2-3; TCRdb gives TRBD1 as the D gene, but with no DNA this cannot be confirmed. The CDR3 consists of 14 residues. Germline V lookup: CDR1 SGHDT, CDR2 YYEEEE. The CDR3 protein is CASRTTGESDTQYF.

The chain couples TRBV4-3 to TRBJ1-3. CDR1 is LGHNA, CDR2 YSLEER, per germline. The CDR3 is made up of 16 amino acids. The CDR3: CASSRSTITSGNTIYF.

The V gene is TRBV20-1, the J gene TRBJ1-1; absent DNA, TCRdb's TRBD1 call cannot be checked. Looked up from germline, CDR1 is DFQATT and CDR2 is SNEGSKA (reference sequence). CDR3 length: 15 amino acids. The CDR3: CSARGGQIKNTEAFF.

The CDR3 loop reads CASSVWGLAGVMNEQFF. The V gene is TRBV9, the J gene TRBJ2-1; with no DNA, the TCRdb D assignment of TRBD2 cannot be verified. In germline, CDR1 is SGDLS, CDR2 YYNGEE. CDR3 length equals 17 residues.

The rearrangement uses TRBV29-1 and TRBJ1-1. CDR1 SQVTM and CDR2 ANQGSEA come from the germline V gene. The CDR3 covers 14 residues. The CDR3: CSGETGGPSTEAFF.

The V gene is TRBV7-2, the J gene TRBJ2-1; TCRdb lists TRBD1, though no DNA is available to test this call. Germline CDR1 is SGHTA and CDR2 is FQGNSA. The CDR3 sequence is 13 residues long. The CDR3 loop reads CASSPPSYNEQFF.

The chain joins TRBV5-1 to TRBJ2-3. The length of the CDR3 is 13 residues. Germline CDR1 reads SGHRS; CDR2 reads YFSETQ. The CDR3 is CASSFSGTDTQYF.

CDR3: CASSGRQGGYGYTF. This rearrangement joins TRBV6-1 to TRBJ1-2; the D gene TCRdb calls, TRBD1, cannot be checked with no DNA. From germline, CDR1 is MNHNS and CDR2 SASEGT. This CDR3 has 14 residues.

The chain uses TRBV20-1 and TRBJ2-3; TCRdb proposes TRBD2, but this gene call is untestable without DNA. The CDR3 covers 19 residues. Germline loops: CDR1 DFQATT, CDR2 SNEGSKA (reference sequence). CDR3 sequence reads: CSARDPAGTSGVSPDTQYF.

This rearrangement joins TRBV12-3 or TRBV12-4 to TRBJ2-5; the TCRdb D gene call, TRBD1, has no DNA to confirm it. The CDR3 sequence is 15 residues long. CDR3 in amino acids: CASSSLKRGTETQYF.

The chain combines TRBV6-2 or TRBV6-3 with TRBJ2-1; with no DNA, the TCRdb D assignment of TRBD2 cannot be verified. This CDR3 contains 14 residues. Germline-derived CDR1 and CDR2 are MNHEY and SVGEGT. The CDR3: CASSFLTSGNEQFF.